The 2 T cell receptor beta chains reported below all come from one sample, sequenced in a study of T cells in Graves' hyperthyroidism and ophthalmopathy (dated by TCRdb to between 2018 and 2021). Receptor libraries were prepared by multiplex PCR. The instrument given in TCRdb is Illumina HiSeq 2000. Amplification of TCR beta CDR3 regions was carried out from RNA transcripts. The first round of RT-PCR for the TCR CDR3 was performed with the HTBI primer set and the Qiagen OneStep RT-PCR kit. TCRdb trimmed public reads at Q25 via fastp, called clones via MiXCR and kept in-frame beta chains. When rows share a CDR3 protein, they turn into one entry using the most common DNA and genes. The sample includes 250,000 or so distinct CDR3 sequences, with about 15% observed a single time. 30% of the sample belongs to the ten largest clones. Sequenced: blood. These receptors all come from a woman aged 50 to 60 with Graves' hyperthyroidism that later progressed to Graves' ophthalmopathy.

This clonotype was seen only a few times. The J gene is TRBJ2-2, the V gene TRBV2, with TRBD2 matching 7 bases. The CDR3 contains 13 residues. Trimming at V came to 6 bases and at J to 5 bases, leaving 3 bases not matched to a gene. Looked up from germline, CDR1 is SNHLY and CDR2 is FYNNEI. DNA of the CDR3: TGTGCCAGCAGGTCTAGCGGAACCGGGGAGCTGTTTTTT. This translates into CASRSSGTGELFF.

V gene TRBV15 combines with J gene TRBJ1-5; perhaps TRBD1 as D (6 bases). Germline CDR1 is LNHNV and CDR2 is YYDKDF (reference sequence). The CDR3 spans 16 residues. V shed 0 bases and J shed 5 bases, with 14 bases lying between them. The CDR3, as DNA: TGTGCCACCAGCAGAGATTTGGGGGGGGGCGATCAGCCCCAGCATTTT. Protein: CATSRDLGGGDQPQHF.